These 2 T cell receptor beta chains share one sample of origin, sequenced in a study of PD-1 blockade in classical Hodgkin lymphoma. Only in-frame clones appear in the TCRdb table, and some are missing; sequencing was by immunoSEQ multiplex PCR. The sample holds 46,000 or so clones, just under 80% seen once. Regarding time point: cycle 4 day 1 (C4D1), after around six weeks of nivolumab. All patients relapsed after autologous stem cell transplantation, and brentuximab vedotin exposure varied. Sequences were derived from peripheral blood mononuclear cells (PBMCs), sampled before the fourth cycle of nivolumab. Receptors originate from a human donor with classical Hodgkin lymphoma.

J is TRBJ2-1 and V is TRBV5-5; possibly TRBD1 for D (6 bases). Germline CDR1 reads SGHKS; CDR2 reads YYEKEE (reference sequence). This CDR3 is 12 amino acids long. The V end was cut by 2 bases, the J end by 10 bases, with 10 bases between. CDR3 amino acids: CASSLQGREQFF. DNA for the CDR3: TGTGCCAGCAGCTTACAGGGCAGGGAGCAGTTCTTC.

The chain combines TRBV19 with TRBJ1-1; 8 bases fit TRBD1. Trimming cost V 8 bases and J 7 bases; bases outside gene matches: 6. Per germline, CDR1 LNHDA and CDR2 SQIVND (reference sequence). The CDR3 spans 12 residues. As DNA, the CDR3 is TGTGCCAGTCGAGCTACAGGGGGTGAAGCTTTCTTT. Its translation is CASRATGGEAFF.